The clone carrying this T cell receptor beta chain was observed a handful of times. This specimen belongs to a study of T cells in Graves' hyperthyroidism and ophthalmopathy. Amplified TCR beta CDR3 regions derived from RNA transcripts. HTBI primers were employed in a first-round RT-PCR of the TCR CDR3. TCRdb passed the multiplex PCR reads through MiXCR, listing each CDR3 protein once. The profile covers around 300,000 distinct CDR3 sequences, with roughly 13% appearing a single time and approximately 35% taken by the ten largest. Used for diagnoses were clinical symptoms, serum thyroxine and TRAb, thyroid ultrasound and orbital computed tomography. This sequence was found in a woman in her thirties or forties with Graves' ophthalmopathy. Material for sequencing was blood.

The CDR3 nucleotides are TGTGCCAGCAGCTTGGGGTTTTCAGGGGCCTACGAGCAGTACTTC. Protein sequence: CASSLGFSGAYEQYF. The chain employs TRBV5-6 and TRBJ2-7; a weak D match, TRBD1 (6 bases). Germline-derived CDR1 and CDR2 are SGHDT and YYEEEE. The CDR3 loop spans 15 amino acids. Trimming shortened V by 0 bases and J by 2 bases, and 12 bases separated the two germline ends.